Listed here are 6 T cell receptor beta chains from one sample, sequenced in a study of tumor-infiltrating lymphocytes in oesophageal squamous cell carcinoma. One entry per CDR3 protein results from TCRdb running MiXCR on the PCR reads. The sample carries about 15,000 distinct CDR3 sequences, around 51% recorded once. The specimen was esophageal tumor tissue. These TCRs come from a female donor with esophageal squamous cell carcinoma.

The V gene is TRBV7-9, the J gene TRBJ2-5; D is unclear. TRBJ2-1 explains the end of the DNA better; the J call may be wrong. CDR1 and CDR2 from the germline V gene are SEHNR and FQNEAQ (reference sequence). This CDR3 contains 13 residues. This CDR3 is CASRTESWDEQFF. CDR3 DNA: TGTGCCAGCAGAACCGAAAGCTGGGATGAGCAGTTCTTC.

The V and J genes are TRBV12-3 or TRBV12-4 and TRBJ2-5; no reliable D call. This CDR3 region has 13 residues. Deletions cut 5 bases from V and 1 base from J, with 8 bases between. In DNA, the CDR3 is TGTGCCAGCAGTCGAGATTCCCAAGAGACCCAGTACTTC. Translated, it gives CASSRDSQETQYF.

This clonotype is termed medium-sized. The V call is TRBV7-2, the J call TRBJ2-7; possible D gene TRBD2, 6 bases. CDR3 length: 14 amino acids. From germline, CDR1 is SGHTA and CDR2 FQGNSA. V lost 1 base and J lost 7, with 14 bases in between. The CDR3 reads CASSLGSGDSEQYF. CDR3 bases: TGTGCCAGCAGCTTAGGGTCCGGGGACTCGGAGCAGTACTTC.

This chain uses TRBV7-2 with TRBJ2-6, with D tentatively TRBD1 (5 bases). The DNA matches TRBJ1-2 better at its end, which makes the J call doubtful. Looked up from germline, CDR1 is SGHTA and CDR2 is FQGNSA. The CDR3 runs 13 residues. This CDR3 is CASSFAGYYGYTF. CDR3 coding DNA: TGTGCCAGCAGCTTTGCAGGGTACTATGGCTACACCTTC.

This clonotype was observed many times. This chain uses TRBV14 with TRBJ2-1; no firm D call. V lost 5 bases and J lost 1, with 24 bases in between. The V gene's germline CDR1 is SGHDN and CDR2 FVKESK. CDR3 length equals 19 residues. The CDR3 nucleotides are TGTGCCAGCAGCAAGCAGAACTTTGTCCGAACGCGTTCCTACAATGAGCAGTTCTTC. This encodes CASSKQNFVRTRSYNEQFF. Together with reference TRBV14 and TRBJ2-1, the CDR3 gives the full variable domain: EAGVTQFPSHSVIEKGQTVTLRCDPISGHDNLYWYRRVMGKEIKFLLHFVKESKQDESGMPNNRFLAERTGGTYSTLKVQPAELEDSGVYFCASSKQNFVRTRSYNEQFFGPGTRLTVL.

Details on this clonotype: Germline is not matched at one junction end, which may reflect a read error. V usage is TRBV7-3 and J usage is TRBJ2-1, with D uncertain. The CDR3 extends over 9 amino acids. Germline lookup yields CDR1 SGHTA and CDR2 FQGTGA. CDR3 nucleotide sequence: TGTGCCAGCAGCCCCTCCCCGTACTTC. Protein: CASSPSPYF. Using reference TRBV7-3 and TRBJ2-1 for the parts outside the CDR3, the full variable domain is GAGVSQTPSNKVTEKGKYVELRCDPISGHTALYWYRQSLGQGPEFLIYFQGTGAADDSGLPNDRFFAVRPEGSVSTLKIQRTERGDSAVYLCASSPSPYFGPGTRLTVL.